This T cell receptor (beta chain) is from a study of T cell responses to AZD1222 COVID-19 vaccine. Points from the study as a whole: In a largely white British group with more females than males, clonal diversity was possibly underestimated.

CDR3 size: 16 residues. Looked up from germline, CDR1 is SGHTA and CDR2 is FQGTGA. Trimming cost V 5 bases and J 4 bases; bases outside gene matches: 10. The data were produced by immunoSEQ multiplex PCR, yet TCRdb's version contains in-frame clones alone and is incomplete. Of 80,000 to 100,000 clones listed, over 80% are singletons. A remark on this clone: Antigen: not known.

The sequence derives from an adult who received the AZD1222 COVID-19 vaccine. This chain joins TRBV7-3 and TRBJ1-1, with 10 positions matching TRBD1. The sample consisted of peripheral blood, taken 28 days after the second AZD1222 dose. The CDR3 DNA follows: TGTGCCAGCAGCCCCGACAGGGGGCGGGCGAGCACTGAAGCTTTCTTT. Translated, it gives CASSPDRGRASTEAFF.